Sequencing of this TCR beta chain was carried out in a study of patients and donors after allogeneic stem cell transplantation. The CDR3 spans 13 residues. Looked up from germline, CDR1 is MNHNS and CDR2 is SASEGT. Between the trimmed V and J ends, which lost 4 bases and 5 bases, there was a span of 8 bases. A single record per CDR3 protein comes from TCRdb applying MiXCR to the RT-PCR reads. Of about a million distinct CDR3 sequences detected, 18% appear once; the ten largest clones hold 5.5% to 6.5%. This chain uses TRBV6-1 with TRBJ2-2, with TRBD1 as a possible D gene (6 bases). Sequenced material: blood, either unsorted or a sorted T cell fraction (not recorded which). The sequence derives from a human donor who was either an allogeneic HSCT recipient or a stem cell or donor lymphocyte infusion donor (not recorded which). It is not recorded whose cells these are; they may come from a transplant donor. The CDR3 DNA follows: TGTGCCAGCAGTGGACAGGCGACCGGGGAGCTGTTTTTT. This sequence encodes CASSGQATGELFF.